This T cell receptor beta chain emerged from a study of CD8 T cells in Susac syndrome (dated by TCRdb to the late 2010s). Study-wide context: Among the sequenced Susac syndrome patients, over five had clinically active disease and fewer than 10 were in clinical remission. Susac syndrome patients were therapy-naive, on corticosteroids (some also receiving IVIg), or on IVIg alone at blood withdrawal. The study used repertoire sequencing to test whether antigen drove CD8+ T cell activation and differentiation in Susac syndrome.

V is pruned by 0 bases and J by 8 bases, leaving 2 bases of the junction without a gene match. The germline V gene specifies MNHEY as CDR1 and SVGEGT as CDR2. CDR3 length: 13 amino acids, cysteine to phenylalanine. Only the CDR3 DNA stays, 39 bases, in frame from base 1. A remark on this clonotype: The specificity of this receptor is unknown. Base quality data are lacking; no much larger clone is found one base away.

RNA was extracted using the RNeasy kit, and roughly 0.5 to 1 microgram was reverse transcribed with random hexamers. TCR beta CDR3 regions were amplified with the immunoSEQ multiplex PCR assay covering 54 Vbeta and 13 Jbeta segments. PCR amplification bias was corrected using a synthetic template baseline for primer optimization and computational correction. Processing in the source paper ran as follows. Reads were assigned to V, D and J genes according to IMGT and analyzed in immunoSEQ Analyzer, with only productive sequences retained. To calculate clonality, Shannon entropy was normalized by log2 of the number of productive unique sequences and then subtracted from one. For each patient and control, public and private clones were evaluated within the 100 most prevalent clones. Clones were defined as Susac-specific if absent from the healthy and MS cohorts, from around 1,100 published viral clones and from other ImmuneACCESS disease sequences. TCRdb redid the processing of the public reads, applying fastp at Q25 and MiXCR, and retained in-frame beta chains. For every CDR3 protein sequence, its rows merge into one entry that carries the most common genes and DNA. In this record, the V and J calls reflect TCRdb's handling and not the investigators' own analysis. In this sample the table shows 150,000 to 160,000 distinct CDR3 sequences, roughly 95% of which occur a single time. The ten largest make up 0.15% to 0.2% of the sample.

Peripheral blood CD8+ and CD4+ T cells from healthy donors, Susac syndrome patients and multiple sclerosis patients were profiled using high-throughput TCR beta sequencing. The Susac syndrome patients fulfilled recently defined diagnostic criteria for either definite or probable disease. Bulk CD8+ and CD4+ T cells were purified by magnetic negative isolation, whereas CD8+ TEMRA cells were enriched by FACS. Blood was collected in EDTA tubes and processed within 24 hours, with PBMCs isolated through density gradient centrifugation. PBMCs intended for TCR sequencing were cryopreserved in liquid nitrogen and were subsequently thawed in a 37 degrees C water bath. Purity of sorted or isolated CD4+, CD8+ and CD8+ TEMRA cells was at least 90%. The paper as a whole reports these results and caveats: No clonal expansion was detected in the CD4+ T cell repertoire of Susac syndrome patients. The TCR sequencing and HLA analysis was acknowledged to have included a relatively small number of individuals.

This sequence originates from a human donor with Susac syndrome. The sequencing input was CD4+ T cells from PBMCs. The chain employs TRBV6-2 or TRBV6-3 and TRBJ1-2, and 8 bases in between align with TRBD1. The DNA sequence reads TGTGCCAGCAGTTACTCGACAGGGGTCGGCTACACCTTC. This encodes CASSYSTGVGYTF.